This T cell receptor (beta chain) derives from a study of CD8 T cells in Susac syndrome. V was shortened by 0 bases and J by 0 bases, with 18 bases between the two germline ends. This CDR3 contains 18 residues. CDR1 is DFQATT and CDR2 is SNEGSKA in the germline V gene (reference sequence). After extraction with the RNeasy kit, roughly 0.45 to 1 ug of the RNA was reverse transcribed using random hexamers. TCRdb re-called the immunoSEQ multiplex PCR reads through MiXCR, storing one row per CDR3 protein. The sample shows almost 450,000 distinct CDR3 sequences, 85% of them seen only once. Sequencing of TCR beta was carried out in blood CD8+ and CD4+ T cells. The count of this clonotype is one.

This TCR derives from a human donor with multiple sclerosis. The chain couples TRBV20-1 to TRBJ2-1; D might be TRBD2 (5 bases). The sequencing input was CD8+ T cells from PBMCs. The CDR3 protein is CSARDTSGARFSYNEQFF. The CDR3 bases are TGCAGTGCTAGAGATACCAGCGGAGCTCGGTTCTCCTACAATGAGCAGTTCTTC.